This TCR beta chain was captured by sequencing in a study of T cells after yellow fever vaccination. Findings and caveats of the study: Post-booster reappearance was seen for most primary-vaccination clones (roughly 97% CD4, around 89% CD8). There was a small share of clonotypes that showed up in both the CD4 and CD8 compartments. On re-exposure, the response was weaker but peaked faster, at day 5 versus 15.

This clonotype has ten or more counts. As yet, its antigen is unknown. Making TCR cDNA involved 5'RACE template switching, which added UMIs and a universal primer site. Each CDR3 protein gets one entry after TCRdb re-called the 5' RACE reads with MiXCR. This table holds approximately 510,000 distinct CDR3 sequences, about a fifth found once. The V gene's germline CDR1 is MNHEY and CDR2 SVGEGT. The CDR3 covers 13 residues. V gave up 8 bases and J gave up 3 bases, with 12 bases separating them. This specimen consisted of PBMCs, obtained roughly 23 days after the first yellow fever vaccination. The clonotype was recovered from a man between 18 and 35 years old who received the YFV17D yellow fever vaccine. The rearrangement joins TRBV6-2 or TRBV6-3 to TRBJ2-3, with a tentative D call TRBD2 (6 bases). CDR3 sequence reads: CASVAGGTDTQYF. As DNA, the CDR3 is TGTGCCAGCGTCGCAGGAGGGACAGATACGCAGTATTTT.